This T cell receptor beta chain originates from a study of T cells in Graves' hyperthyroidism and ophthalmopathy. This clonotype has a count of ten or more. Its antigen is unidentified. Findings of the study overall: Researchers found most expanded thyroid clonotypes above 0.001 in blood as well.

The CDR3 has 16 residues. Germline V lookup: CDR1 MNHEY, CDR2 SMNVEV (reference sequence). V shed 4 bases and J 2 bases; nucleotides not matched to a gene: 5. TCR beta CDR3 region amplification was performed from RNA transcripts. A first-round RT-PCR of the TCR CDR3 used the HTBI primer set. TCRdb reprocessed the multiplex PCR reads via MiXCR and lists one record per CDR3 protein. The sample records roughly 640,000 distinct CDR3 sequences, approximately 15% being singletons. Diagnostic decisions used clinical symptoms, serum thyroxine and TRAb, thyroid ultrasound and orbital computed tomography. Isolation of PBMCs was performed on about 10 ml fresh peripheral blood.

This TCR was sampled from a woman between 35 and 50 years old with Graves' ophthalmopathy. This sequence joins TRBV27 and TRBJ2-3; 11 bases are a match to TRBD2. The sample was blood. CDR3 residues: CASSSRLAGITDTQYF. DNA of the CDR3: TGTGCCAGCAGTTCCCGACTAGCGGGGATCACAGATACGCAGTATTTT.